This TCR beta chain was identified during a study of control samples from healthy donors and cancer patients. The assay was immunoSEQ multiplex PCR, and TCRdb's table has in-frame clones only and misses some. The repertoire holds 120,000 or so clones, with approximately 88% as singletons. This receptor was identified in a woman aged 60-75 years with lung cancer. The material sequenced was PBMCs.

As DNA, the CDR3 is TGTGCCAGCAGCCAACCAGCAGGGTCCTTCGCTTTCTTT. This sequence encodes CASSQPAGSFAFF. The chain joins TRBV14 to TRBJ1-1, with D perhaps matching TRBD1 (5 bases). CDR3 length equals 13 residues. Trimming took off 2 bases at V and 11 bases at J, with 15 bases between the two ends. CDR1 is SGHDN, CDR2 FVKESK, per germline.